This T cell receptor (beta chain) emerged from a study of T cells in Graves' hyperthyroidism and ophthalmopathy. At the level of the study: Peripheral blood specimens were obtained at initial diagnosis, prior to any treatment. Study-level findings and limits: Ophthalmopathy could be told apart from stable hyperthyroidism with a 13 V-J model. A median roughly six months before onset, the model predicted ophthalmopathy.

The junction had 13 bases not matched to a gene; V was cut back by 4 bases and J by 0 bases. In germline, CDR1 is MDHEN, CDR2 SYDVKM. There are 20 residues in the CDR3. For this clonotype: The antigen is undetermined.

Across 18 months, stable Graves' hyperthyroidism was marked by no progression to ophthalmopathy. Regions amplified from RNA transcripts were the TCR beta CDR3 regions. An initial round of RT-PCR targeting the TCR CDR3 relied on the HTBI primer set. TCRdb re-called the multiplex PCR reads with MiXCR, one entry per CDR3 protein. The table has about 290,000 distinct CDR3 sequences, roughly an eighth seen once. The chain couples TRBV28 to TRBJ2-6, with TRBD1 identical over 9 bases. The sequenced sample was blood. The sequence derives from a middle-aged woman with Graves' hyperthyroidism. The CDR3 is CASSSHTPGTGNSGANVLTF. The CDR3 DNA sequence: TGTGCCAGCAGTTCCCACACCCCCGGGACAGGGAACTCTGGGGCCAACGTCCTGACTTTC.